This TCR beta chain originates from a study of regulatory T cells in long-lasting Graves disease. Time point described: newly diagnosed GD, antithyroid drugs for less than 3 months. After RNA was extracted from PBMCs, the TCR library was made from it. This clonotype was observed at least ten times. Antigen unknown. Study conclusions and caveats: The study found lower TCR diversity in persistent Graves' patients than in newly diagnosed ones. Clonotypes that were public and shared totalled around 2,700 in persistent patients versus 750 to 1,000 in new patients.

The TCR beta library used iRepertoire HTBI primers with Arm-PCR amplification of CDR3. TCRdb reanalysed the multiplex PCR reads using MiXCR and keeps one entry per CDR3 protein. The sample shows approximately 300,000 distinct CDR3 sequences, 15% to 20% of them seen only once. This CDR3 comprises 13 residues. V lost 4 bases to trimming and J lost 7 bases; unmatched junction nucleotides: 7. Germline lookup yields CDR1 LNHDA and CDR2 SQIVND (reference sequence). The rearrangement uses TRBV19 and TRBJ2-7; TRBD2 matches 7 bases. The TCR originated in a female donor with Graves disease. Sample: peripheral blood mononuclear cells (PBMCs), taken at new diagnosis, from a patient treated with antithyroid drugs. The CDR3 DNA sequence: TGTGCCAGTAGTAGGTCTAGCGGAGTAGAGCAGTACTTC. Translated, it gives CASSRSSGVEQYF.